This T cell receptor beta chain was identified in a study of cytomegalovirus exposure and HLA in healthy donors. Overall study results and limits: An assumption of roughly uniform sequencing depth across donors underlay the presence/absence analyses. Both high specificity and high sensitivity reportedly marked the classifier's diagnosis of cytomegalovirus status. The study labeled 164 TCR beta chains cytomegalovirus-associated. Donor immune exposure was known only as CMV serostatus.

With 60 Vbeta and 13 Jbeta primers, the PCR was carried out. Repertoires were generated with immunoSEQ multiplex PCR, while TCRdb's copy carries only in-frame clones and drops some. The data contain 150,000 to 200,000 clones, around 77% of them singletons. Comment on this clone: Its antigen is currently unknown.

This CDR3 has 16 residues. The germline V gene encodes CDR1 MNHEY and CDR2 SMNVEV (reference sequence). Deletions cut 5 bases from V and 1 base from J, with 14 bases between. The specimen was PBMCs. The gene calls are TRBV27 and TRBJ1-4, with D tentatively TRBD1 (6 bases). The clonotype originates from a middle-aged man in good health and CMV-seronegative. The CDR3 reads CASSGDTRRTNEKLFF. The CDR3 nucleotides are TGTGCCAGCAGTGGGGACACCCGACGAACTAATGAAAAACTGTTTTTT.